Described below is a single T cell receptor beta chain sequence and its context. Its antigen is unidentified. Sequencing used immunoSEQ multiplex PCR; TCRdb keeps in-frame clones, though not all of them. The sample contains fewer than 200,000 clones, 85% to 90% of which appear only once. The data were taken from a study of T cell responses to AZD1222 COVID-19 vaccine. Study results and limitations: Spike-spanning, vaccine-associated CD4 TCRs were dominant at 160-218 and 743-854. In all cases, repertoires were sampled only after the peak T cell response. At study baseline, merely about 6 AZD1222 recipients were seropositive. Females made up more of the donors, who were largely white British, and clonal diversity may have come out too low.

The CDR3 loop spans 12 amino acids. The V and J ends lost 3 bases and 7 bases respectively, with 9 bases between them. The V gene's germline CDR1 is GTSNPN and CDR2 SVGIG (reference sequence). The sequenced sample was peripheral blood, obtained on day 0 of AZD1222 vaccination. The TCR sequence derives from an adult in good health. This sequence joins TRBV30 and TRBJ2-2, with D possibly being TRBD2 (5 bases). The CDR3 sequence: CAWRRGYGELFF. CDR3 sequence (DNA): TGTGCCTGGAGACGCGGGTACGGGGAGCTGTTTTTT.